A selection of T cell receptor beta chains follows, all from one sample in a study of control samples from healthy donors and cancer patients. The table came from immunoSEQ multiplex PCR; TCRdb's copy has only in-frame clones and leaves some out. The sample holds about 130,000 clones; 85% to 95% are singletons and the top ten take approximately 15%. Sequences were obtained from PBMCs. These receptors were obtained from a man aged 55 to 70 with colorectal cancer. Each CDR3 is given without its conserved first and last residue.

j_call v_call cdr3_aa
TRBJ1-4 TRBV5-6 ASSLGTVHEKLF
TRBJ1-6 TRBV5-1 ASSWAGPNSPLH
TRBJ1-1 TRBV27 ASSLSQGVNTEAF
TRBJ2-7 TRBV3-1/TRBV3-2 ASRSLGPDSYEQY
TRBJ2-1 TRBV15 ATSSLLAGEQF
TRBJ2-5 TRBV11-2 ASSLGVGGTQY
TRBJ1-2 TRBV30 AWSPYGPGSRA
TRBJ1-5 TRBV24-1 ATSDDRFSQPQH
TRBJ2-1 TRBV29-1 SVEDVGQDYNEQF
TRBJ1-5 TRBV2 ASSSQGAAQPQH
TRBJ2-7 TRBV5-1 ASSRGQGAGEQY
TRBJ2-2 TRBV27 ASSLSGDNGPFGELF
TRBJ1-5 TRBV30 AWSVQGNQPQH
TRBJ2-1 TRBV10-3 AISESNPPGVEF
TRBJ2-5 TRBV18 ASSPTGLAETQY
TRBJ1-1 TRBV19 ASSILGGAGAEAF
TRBJ2-2 TRBV24-1 ATSTGQPNTGELF
TRBJ1-2 TRBV5-1 ASSSGTGVDGYT
TRBJ2-3 TRBV6-2/TRBV6-3 ASSPGSRLDTDTQY
TRBJ2-7 TRBV29-1 SVATGPPSYEQY
TRBJ2-7 TRBV7-2 ASSLAVGNSYEQY
TRBJ2-7 TRBV19 ASSLDVVSTESYEQY
TRBJ2-2 TRBV4-2 ASSPRSGIGELF
TRBJ2-7 TRBV6-5 ASSYSTGPTLNEQY
TRBJ2-7 TRBV7-8 ASSPAREQY
TRBJ1-6 TRBV7-9 ASSLESGGSPLH
TRBJ2-7 TRBV3-1/TRBV3-2 ASSQDGQESSYEQY
TRBJ2-2 TRBV5-4 ASSPGTLATNTGELF
TRBJ1-2 TRBV6-5 ASSRDRASYGYT
TRBJ2-1 TRBV7-8 ASSLRAGPSLPYNEQF
TRBJ2-5 TRBV5-1 ASGGLAEETQY
TRBJ2-3 TRBV2 ASSEAGGGGGTQY
TRBJ1-2 TRBV13 ASSFKGNSNYGYT
TRBJ2-2 TRBV27 ASSLPTGGRTGELF
TRBJ1-1 TRBV2 ASDQGNTEAF
TRBJ1-3 TRBV10-3 AIRTTGTSGNTIY
TRBJ1-5 TRBV6-5 ASSSGLRGADQPQH
TRBJ2-3 TRBV7-9 ASRFGSFSTDTQY
TRBJ2-5 TRBV2 ASGWEIWTSGTETQY
TRBJ1-1 TRBV5-6 ASSFASTEAF
TRBJ1-2 TRBV25-1 ASSDPGQPRGGYT
TRBJ2-7 TRBV6-6 ASNRDREGYEQY
TRBJ1-1 TRBV5-4 ASSLAVQTNTEAF
TRBJ1-2 TRBV6-1 ASSETGNYGYT
TRBJ1-2 TRBV12-3/TRBV12-4 ASRLQEEEGYT
TRBJ2-2 TRBV5-1 ASSQDRATGELF
TRBJ1-2 TRBV6-5 ASSYSPGAGYT
TRBJ2-1 TRBV7-2 ASSPSGGLYNEQF
TRBJ2-2 TRBV6-5 ASSKLAEAPGELF
TRBJ1-6 TRBV5-4 ASSLEGGSGSPLH
TRBJ2-7 TRBV3-1/TRBV3-2 ASSLGQGITYEQY
TRBJ2-3 TRBV7-2 ASSLEPGTQY
TRBJ1-2 TRBV6-5 ASSRQGSGYT
TRBJ1-3 TRBV2 ASRALMSSGNTIY
TRBJ1-2 TRBV5-1 ASSTGTGPQYGYT
TRBJ1-1 TRBV7-2 ASSLIGGMNTEAF
TRBJ2-7 TRBV5-8 ASSPLGVRGAYEQY
TRBJ1-1 TRBV29-1 SADRDSDPNTEAF
TRBJ1-2 TRBV10-2 ASSLGPGYGYT
TRBJ2-5 TRBV7-2 ASSLALVGGGDQETQY